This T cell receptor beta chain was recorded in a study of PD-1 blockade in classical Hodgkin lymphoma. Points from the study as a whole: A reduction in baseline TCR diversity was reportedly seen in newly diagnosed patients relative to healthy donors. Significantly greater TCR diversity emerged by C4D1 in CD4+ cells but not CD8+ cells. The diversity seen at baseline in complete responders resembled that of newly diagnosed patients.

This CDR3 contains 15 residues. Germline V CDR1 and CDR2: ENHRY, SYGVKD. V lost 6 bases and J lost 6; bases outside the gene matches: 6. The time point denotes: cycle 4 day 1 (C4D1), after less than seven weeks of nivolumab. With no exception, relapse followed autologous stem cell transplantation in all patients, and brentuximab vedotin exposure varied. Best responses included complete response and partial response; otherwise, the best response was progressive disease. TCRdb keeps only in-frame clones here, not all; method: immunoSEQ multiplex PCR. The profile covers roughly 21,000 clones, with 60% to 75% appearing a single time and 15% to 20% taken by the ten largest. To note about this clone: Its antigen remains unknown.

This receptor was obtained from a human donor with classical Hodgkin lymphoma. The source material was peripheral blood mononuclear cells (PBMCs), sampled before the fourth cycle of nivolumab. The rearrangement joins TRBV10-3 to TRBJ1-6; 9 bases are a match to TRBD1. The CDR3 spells CAIRRTGEINSPLHF. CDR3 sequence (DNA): TGTGCCATCAGAAGGACAGGGGAGATTAATTCACCCCTCCACTTT.